Below are 8 T cell receptor beta chains sequenced from a single sample in a study of blood T cell repertoires in COVID-19. TCRdb's copy holds only in-frame clones and misses some; the assay was immunoSEQ multiplex PCR. The sample contains about 160,000 clones, 76% of which appear only once. Sequencing used peripheral blood. The receptors here all came from a woman of 80 years or more with acute or convalescent COVID-19.

This sequence joins TRBV5-1 and TRBJ2-7; 8 bases agree with TRBD2. J gave up 1 base and V 4 bases, and 10 bases lay outside the gene matches. Germline V CDR1 and CDR2: SGHRS, YFSETQ. The CDR3 runs 16 residues. In nucleotides, the CDR3 is TGCGCCAGCAGCACCTTGACTAGCGCTCAGTCCTACGAGCAGTACTTC. This translates into CASSTLTSAQSYEQYF.

This clone was detected only a few times. V and J are TRBV7-9 and TRBJ2-6; the D is unclear. Trimming removed 5 bases at V and 1 base at J, with 9 bases between. Germline CDR1 reads SEHNR; CDR2 reads FQNEAQ (reference sequence). The CDR3 has 15 residues. CDR3 coding DNA: TGTGCCAGCAGCGTCACAGAATCTGGGGCCAACGTCCTGACTTTC. Translated, it gives CASSVTESGANVLTF.

The chain is built from TRBV3-1 (or the pseudogene TRBV3-2) and TRBJ2-5; TRBD2 matches at 7 bases. There are 13 residues in the CDR3. The V segment lost 4 bases and the J segment 2 bases; nucleotides outside the gene matches: 1. Germline V gives CDR1 LGHDT, CDR2 YNNKEL (reference sequence). The CDR3 region has the DNA TGTGCCAGCAGCCTGCGGGGGCAAGAGACCCAGTACTTC. Protein sequence: CASSLRGQETQYF.

The rearrangement joins TRBV5-8 to TRBJ1-2, with 11 nucleotides matching TRBD1. J lost 6 bases, V lost 1 base, and 2 bases had no gene match. In germline, CDR1 is SGHTS, CDR2 YDEGEE. The CDR3 is 14 amino acids. The CDR3 sequence: CASSLWDRGNGYTF. CDR3 nucleotide sequence: TGTGCCAGCAGCTTGTGGGACAGGGGGAATGGCTACACCTTC. Full variable domain (outside the CDR3, taken from reference TRBV5-8 and TRBJ1-2): EAGVTQSPTHLIKTRGQQATLRCSPISGHTSVYWYQQALGLGLQFLLWYDEGEERNRGNFPPRFSGRQFPNYSSELNVNALELEDSALYLCASSLWDRGNGYTFGSGTRLTVV.

The chain links TRBV7-3 to TRBJ2-6; 14 bases fit TRBD2. V lost 5 bases to trimming and J lost 3 bases; unmatched junction nucleotides: 9. From germline, CDR1 is SGHTA and CDR2 FQGTGA. This CDR3 contains 19 residues. The CDR3 is CASSATGTSGGFGANVLTF. The CDR3 DNA sequence: TGTGCCAGCAGCGCCACCGGGACTAGCGGGGGCTTTGGGGCCAACGTCCTGACTTTC. Drawing the rest from reference TRBV7-3 and TRBJ2-6, the complete variable domain is GAGVSQTPSNKVTEKGKYVELRCDPISGHTALYWYRQSLGQGPEFLIYFQGTGAADDSGLPNDRFFAVRPEGSVSTLKIQRTERGDSAVYLCASSATGTSGGFGANVLTFGAGSRLTVL.

The chain is built from TRBV5-1 and TRBJ2-7; 8 positions agree with TRBD2. This CDR3 contains 15 residues. The V gene's germline CDR1 is SGHRS and CDR2 YFSETQ. V shed 1 base and J 2 bases; nucleotides not matched to a gene: 5. Written as DNA, the CDR3 is TGCGCCAGCAGCTTGTCCGGGAGGGCCCCCTACGAGCAGTACTTC. The encoded protein is CASSLSGRAPYEQYF.

This clone turned up a few times. CDR3 sequence (DNA): TGCGCCAGCAGCTTGGGGCAGTACAATGAGCAGTTCTTC. Translation: CASSLGQYNEQFF. The rearrangement joins TRBV5-1 to TRBJ2-1, with D unclear. CDR3 size: 13 residues. Germline V gene sequence: CDR1 SGHRS, CDR2 YFSETQ. Trimming took 0 bases from V and 4 from J, leaving 5 bases between them.

CDR3: CASSPNAGTGTYTF. In DNA, the CDR3 is TGCGCCAGCAGCCCAAACGCCGGGACAGGTACCTACACCTTC. This chain joins TRBV5-1 and TRBJ1-2; 8 bases match TRBD1. V dropped 4 bases and J dropped 10; count of bases not matched to a gene: 12. The CDR3 consists of 14 residues. In germline, CDR1 is SGHRS, CDR2 YFSETQ.